This entry is about one T cell receptor beta chain. CDR3 length equals 16 residues. Per the germline V gene, CDR1 is SGHDN and CDR2 is FVKESK. V lost 1 base, J lost 4 bases, and 8 bases stayed unmatched. TCRdb recomputed calls from the RT-PCR reads with MiXCR, one row per CDR3 protein. The table records approximately 200,000 distinct CDR3 sequences, 35% to 50% of them present only once. This sample was taken from a study of patients and donors after allogeneic stem cell transplantation. The sample was blood, either unsorted or a sorted T cell fraction (not recorded which). The receptor's source is a human donor who was either an allogeneic HSCT recipient or a stem cell or donor lymphocyte infusion donor (not recorded which). It is not recorded whose cells these are; they may come from a transplant donor. The chain employs TRBV14 and TRBJ1-2; 8 bases line up with TRBD1. The CDR3 loop is CASSQGRTGFPYGYTF. As DNA, the CDR3 is TGTGCCAGCAGCCAAGGGAGGACAGGGTTCCCCTATGGCTACACCTTC.